This entry features one T cell receptor beta chain sequence. What it binds is not known. This entry comes from a study of shared clonotypes between healthy human individuals. The study, taken as a whole, reports: The sharing of approximately 4.6% of naive CD4 clonotypes was seen across a handful of donors. Incomplete sequencing of sorted subsets was indicated by rarefaction despite large depth.

Assay used: immunoSEQ multiplex PCR; TCRdb lists only in-frame clones, some missing. In the table there are around 2.1 million clones, roughly 91% of which are singletons. Germline V gene sequence: CDR1 MNHNS, CDR2 SASEGT. The CDR3 covers 13 residues. J gave up 6 bases and V 6 bases, and 6 bases lay outside the gene matches. Selected positively for CCR7 and CD45RO-negative, naive CD8 cells excluded terminally differentiated effector memory CD45RA+ cells. The specimen was naive CD8+ T cells from PBMCs. This receptor was obtained from a man between 18 and 35 years old in good health. Some clones in this sample may be carry-over from other donors' samples. The chain carries TRBV6-1 and TRBJ2-7; TRBD2 aligns across 9 bases. Written as DNA, the CDR3 is TGTGCCAGCAGCCTGGGACTAGCTGGCGAGCAGTACTTC. It specifies CASSLGLAGEQYF.